Shown below are 10 T cell receptor beta chains from a single sample sequenced in a study of blood T cell repertoires in COVID-19. Sequenced by immunoSEQ multiplex PCR; TCRdb stores in-frame clones only, minus some. The profile shows 100,000 to 150,000 clones, more than 75% of them singletons. Sequenced input: peripheral blood. These receptors all stem from a woman aged 55-70 years with acute or convalescent COVID-19.

The V gene is TRBV5-1, the J gene TRBJ1-1, with 9 bases fitting TRBD1. This CDR3 region has 17 residues. Germline values: CDR1 SGHRS, CDR2 YFSETQ. The V and J ends lost 3 bases and 4 bases, in that order; junction bases with no gene match: 13. The CDR3, as DNA: TGCGCCAGCAGCTCTCGTCCCGGGACAGGGTCCGGCACTGAAGCTTTCTTT. Protein: CASSSRPGTGSGTEAFF.

This clone appeared once. This rearrangement joins TRBV28 to TRBJ1-1; D not resolved. The V end was cut by 8 bases, the J end by 1 base, with 5 bases between. The CDR3 extends over 11 amino acids. Germline V gene data show CDR1 as MDHEN and CDR2 as SYDVKM. The CDR3 here is CASLRNTEAFF. The CDR3 DNA reads as TGTGCCAGCCTTCGGAACACTGAAGCTTTCTTT.

V gene TRBV10-1 combines with J gene TRBJ2-3; a weak D match, TRBD1 (5 bases). Germline V gene data show CDR1 as WNHNN and CDR2 as SYGVQD (reference sequence). V was clipped by 2 bases and J by 10 bases, with 10 bases between them. This CDR3 is built from 12 residues. The CDR3 loop reads CASSEGRGAQYF. In nucleotides, the CDR3 is TGCGCCAGCAGTGAGGGAAGGGGCGCGCAGTATTTT.

The chain couples TRBV11-2 to TRBJ1-1; TRBD1 is a possible D gene (5 bases). The CDR3 has 13 amino acids. The germline CDR1 and CDR2 sequences are SGHAT and FQNNGV. The germline V and J ends were trimmed by 7 bases and 4 bases, with 13 bases remaining between them. The CDR3: CASKTDVVTEAFF. CDR3 nucleotide sequence: TGTGCCAGCAAGACAGACGTAGTCACTGAAGCTTTCTTT. The variable domain in full, with the rest retrieved from reference TRBV11-2 and TRBJ1-1, is EAGVAQSPRYKIIEKRQSVAFWCNPISGHATLYWYQQILGQGPKLLIQFQNNGVVDDSQLPKDRFSAERLKGVDSTLKIQPAKLEDSAVYLCASKTDVVTEAFFGQGTRLTVV.

The CDR3 here is CASSTQGIDWVSPLHF. The CDR3 nucleotides are TGTGCCAGCAGTACACAGGGTATCGACTGGGTTTCACCCCTCCACTTT. The chain joins TRBV28 to TRBJ1-6; the D gene is possibly TRBD1 (6 bases). The germline gives CDR1 MDHEN, CDR2 SYDVKM. This CDR3 has 16 amino acids. Trimming removed 5 bases at V and 9 bases at J, with 20 bases between.

About this clone itself: The junction departs from germline at one end; a sequencing error may be responsible. The chain joins TRBV7-7 to TRBJ2-1; D might be TRBD1 (6 bases). Germline-derived CDR1 and CDR2 are SSHAT and FNYEAQ (reference sequence). The CDR3 is made up of 14 amino acids. The CDR3 sequence is CASSLTGLHNEQFF. CDR3 nucleotides: TGTGCTAGCAGTTTAACAGGGCTACACAATGAGCAGTTCTTC.

The chain joins TRBV28 to TRBJ2-1; 10 bases line up with TRBD2. Trimming at V came to 6 bases and at J to 4 bases, leaving 9 bases not matched to a gene. This CDR3 is 16 amino acids long. Germline V lookup: CDR1 MDHEN, CDR2 SYDVKM. The CDR3 reads CASSPSGRVRYNEQFF. CDR3 bases: TGTGCCAGCAGCCCGAGCGGGAGGGTTCGGTACAATGAGCAGTTCTTC.

The chain links TRBV12-5 to TRBJ1-4, with 11 bases aligning to TRBD1. CDR1 and CDR2 from the germline V gene are LGHNT and FRNRAP. The CDR3 consists of 15 residues. V shed 1 base, J shed 10 bases, and the junction held 5 bases outside the gene matches. CDR3 region: CASGLAGQGVGKLFF. CDR3 DNA: TGTGCTAGTGGTTTGGCGGGACAGGGGGTCGGAAAACTGTTTTTT.

The chain couples TRBV19 to TRBJ1-5; D possibly corresponds to TRBD1 (5 bases). CDR1 LNHDA and CDR2 SQIVND come from the germline V gene (reference sequence). This CDR3 is built from 15 residues. Trimming stripped 1 base from V and 6 bases from J, with 13 bases between. CDR3 DNA sequence: TGTGCCAGTAGTATAGGGGGCGGGAGTGGTCAGCCCCAGCATTTT. Amino acids: CASSIGGGSGQPQHF.

The chain uses TRBV6-4 and TRBJ1-5; D is undetermined. Germline V CDR1 and CDR2: MRHNA, SNTAGT. The CDR3 sequence is 17 residues long. Between the trimmed V and J ends, which lost 5 bases and 0 bases, there was a span of 17 bases. The CDR3: CASSSRLQRNSNQPQHF. CDR3 coding DNA: TGTGCCAGCAGTTCCCGACTCCAGCGGAATAGCAATCAGCCCCAGCATTTT.